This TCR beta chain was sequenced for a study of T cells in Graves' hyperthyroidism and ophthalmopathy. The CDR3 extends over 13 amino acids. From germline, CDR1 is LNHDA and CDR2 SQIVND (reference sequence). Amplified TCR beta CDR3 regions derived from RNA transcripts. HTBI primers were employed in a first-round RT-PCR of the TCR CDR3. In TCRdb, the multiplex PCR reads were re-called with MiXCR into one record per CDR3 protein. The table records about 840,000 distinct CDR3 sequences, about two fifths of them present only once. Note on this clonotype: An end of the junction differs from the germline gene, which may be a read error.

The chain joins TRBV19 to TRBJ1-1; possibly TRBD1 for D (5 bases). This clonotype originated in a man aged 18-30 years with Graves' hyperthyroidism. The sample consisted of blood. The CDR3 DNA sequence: TGTACCAGTAGTATTAAGGGGAAGACTGAAGCTTTCTTT. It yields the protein CTSSIKGKTEAFF.